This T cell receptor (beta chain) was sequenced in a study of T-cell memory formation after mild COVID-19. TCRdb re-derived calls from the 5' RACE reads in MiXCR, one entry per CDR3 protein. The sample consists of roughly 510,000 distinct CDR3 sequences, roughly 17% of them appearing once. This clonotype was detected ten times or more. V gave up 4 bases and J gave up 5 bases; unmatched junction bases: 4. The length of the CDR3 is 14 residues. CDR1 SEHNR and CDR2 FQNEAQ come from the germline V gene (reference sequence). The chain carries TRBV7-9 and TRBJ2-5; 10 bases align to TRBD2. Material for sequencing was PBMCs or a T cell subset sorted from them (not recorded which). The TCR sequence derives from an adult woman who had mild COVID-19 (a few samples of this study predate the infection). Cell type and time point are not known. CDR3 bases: TGTGCCAGCAGCTGGGCTAGCGGGAGTGAGACCCAGTACTTC. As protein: CASSWASGSETQYF.